This is a list of T cell receptor beta chains from one sample in a study of blood T cell repertoires in COVID-19. Here immunoSEQ multiplex PCR was the method, and the copy in TCRdb shows in-frame clones only, minus some. The sample records around 55,000 clones, 85% to 90% being singletons. The sample consisted of peripheral blood. The source of these receptors is a man in his sixties with acute or convalescent COVID-19. CDR3s include the opening cysteine and the closing phenylalanine or tryptophan. The order of the fields is CDR3 protein, clone size, V gene. Not every row has a clone size; where given, it reads once, few, many or a size class.

CASSSGDSFAEAFF | . | TRBV6-6
CASSQAPGTGGYGYTF | . | TRBV4-3
CASSLVLAGTQFF | . | TRBV27
CASSQGVSGSLFYEQYF | once | TRBV3-1/TRBV3-2
CAISESSARKLFF | once | TRBV10-3
CASSRVTVHNEKLFF | . | TRBV4-2
CASSTAGQNEQFF | . | TRBV12-3/TRBV12-4
CASSVQQDYGYTF | . | TRBV2
CASSLALAGLTDTQYF | few | TRBV7-2
CASSSLAGGPTGELFF | . | TRBV6-5
CATSSASGGTFNEKLFF | few | TRBV15
CASSLQGGKETQYF | . | TRBV11-1
CASGAGGGRTEAFF | . | TRBV5-1
CAISESTSGGEKLFF | . | TRBV10-3
CASKPRGQQTQYF | . | TRBV2
CASSLDGGGGQPQHF | once | TRBV5-4
CASSPRSGLSSYEQYF | . | TRBV18